This record looks at one T cell receptor beta chain sequence and its context. The data belong to a study of blood T cell repertoires in COVID-19. Study at large: Nucleic acid was either cDNA or gDNA, and it came from T cells, B-cell-depleted T cells, or PBMCs.

J gave up 2 bases and V 3 bases, and 5 bases lay outside the gene matches. CDR1 is MRHNA and CDR2 is SNTAGT in the germline V gene. The CDR3 extends over 16 amino acids. The data were produced by immunoSEQ multiplex PCR, yet TCRdb's version contains in-frame clones alone and is incomplete. The sample consists of about 120,000 clones, roughly 88% of them appearing once. This TCR derives from a man aged 40-49 years with acute or convalescent COVID-19. J is TRBJ2-3 and V is TRBV6-4; 10 bases match TRBD2. The sample consisted of peripheral blood. CDR3 bases: TGTGCCAGCAGTGAAGCTAGCGGGAGTGCCACAGATACGCAGTATTTT. Its protein product is CASSEASGSATDTQYF.